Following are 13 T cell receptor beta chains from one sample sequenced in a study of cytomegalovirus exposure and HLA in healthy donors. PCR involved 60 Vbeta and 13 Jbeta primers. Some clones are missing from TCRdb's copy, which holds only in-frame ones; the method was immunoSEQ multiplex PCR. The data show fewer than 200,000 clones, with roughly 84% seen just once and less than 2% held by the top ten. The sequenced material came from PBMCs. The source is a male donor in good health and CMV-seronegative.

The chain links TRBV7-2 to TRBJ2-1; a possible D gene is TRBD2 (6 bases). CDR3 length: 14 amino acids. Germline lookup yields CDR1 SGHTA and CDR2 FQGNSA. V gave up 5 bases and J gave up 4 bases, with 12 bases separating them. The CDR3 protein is CASSPGGVYNEQFF. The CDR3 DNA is TGTGCCAGCAGCCCAGGCGGGGTGTACAATGAGCAGTTCTTC.

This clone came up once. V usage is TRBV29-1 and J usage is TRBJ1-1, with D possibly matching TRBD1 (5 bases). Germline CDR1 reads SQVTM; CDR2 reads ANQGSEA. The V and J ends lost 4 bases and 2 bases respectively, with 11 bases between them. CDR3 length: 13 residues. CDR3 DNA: TGCAGCGTTGTGAGACAGTCAAACACTGAAGCTTTCTTT. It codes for CSVVRQSNTEAFF.

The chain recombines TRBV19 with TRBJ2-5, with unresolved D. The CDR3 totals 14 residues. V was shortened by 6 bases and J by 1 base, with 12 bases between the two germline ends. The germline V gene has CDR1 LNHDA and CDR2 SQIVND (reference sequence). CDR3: CASSRRRRQETQYF. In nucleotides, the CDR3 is TGTGCCAGTAGCAGGCGACGGCGCCAAGAGACCCAGTACTTC.

The CDR3 spells CASSQWNLKQGPNEKLFF. The CDR3 DNA follows: TGCGCCAGCAGCCAATGGAACCTCAAACAGGGGCCAAATGAAAAACTGTTTTTT. The gene calls are TRBV4-1 and TRBJ1-4; TRBD1 agrees at 7 bases. CDR1 is MGHRA, CDR2 YSYEKL, per germline. J was trimmed by 5 bases and V by 2 bases; bases with no gene match: 14. This CDR3 is built from 18 residues.

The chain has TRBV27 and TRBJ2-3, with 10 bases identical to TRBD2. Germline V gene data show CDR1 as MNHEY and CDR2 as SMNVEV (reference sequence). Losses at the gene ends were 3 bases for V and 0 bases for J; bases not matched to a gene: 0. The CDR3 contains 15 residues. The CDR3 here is CASSFSGGSTDTQYF. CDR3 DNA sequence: TGTGCCAGCAGTTTTAGCGGGGGGAGCACAGATACGCAGTATTTT.

CDR3 protein: CASSLQLGTGRSYEQYF. CDR3 DNA: TGTGCCAGCAGCTTACAACTAGGGACAGGGAGAAGCTACGAGCAGTACTTC. V is TRBV11-1 and J is TRBJ2-7; 9 nucleotides line up with TRBD1. V lost 2 bases to trimming and J lost 3 bases; unmatched junction nucleotides: 11. The V gene's germline CDR1 is SGHAT and CDR2 FQDESV (reference sequence). This CDR3 has 17 residues.

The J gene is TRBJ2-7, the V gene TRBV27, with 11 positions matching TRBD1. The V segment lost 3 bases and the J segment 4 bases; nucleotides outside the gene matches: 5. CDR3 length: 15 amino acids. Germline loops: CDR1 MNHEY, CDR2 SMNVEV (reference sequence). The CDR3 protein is CASSFGGTGGYEQYF. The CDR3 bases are TGTGCCAGCAGTTTTGGAGGGACAGGGGGATACGAGCAGTACTTC.

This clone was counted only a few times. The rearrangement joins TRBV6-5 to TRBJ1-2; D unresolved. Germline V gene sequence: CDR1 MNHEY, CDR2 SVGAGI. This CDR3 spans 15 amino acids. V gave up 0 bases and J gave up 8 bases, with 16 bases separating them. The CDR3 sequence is CASSYSSITQKGYTF. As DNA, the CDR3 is TGTGCCAGCAGTTACTCGAGTATCACACAGAAAGGCTACACCTTC.

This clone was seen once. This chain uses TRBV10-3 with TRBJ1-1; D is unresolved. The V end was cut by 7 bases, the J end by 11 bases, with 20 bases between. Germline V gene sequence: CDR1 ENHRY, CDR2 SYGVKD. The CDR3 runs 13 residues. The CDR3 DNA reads TGTGCCATCACCGACGGCAGCGGGTCCGAGGCTTTCTTT. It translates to CAITDGSGSEAFF.

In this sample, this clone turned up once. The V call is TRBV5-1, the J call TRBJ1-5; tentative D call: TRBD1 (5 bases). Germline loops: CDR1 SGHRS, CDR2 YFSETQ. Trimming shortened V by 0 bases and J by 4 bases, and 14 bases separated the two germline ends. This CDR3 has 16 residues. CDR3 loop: CASSLAGGLENQPQHF. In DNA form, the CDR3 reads TGCGCCAGCAGCTTGGCGGGGGGACTTGAGAATCAGCCCCAGCATTTT.

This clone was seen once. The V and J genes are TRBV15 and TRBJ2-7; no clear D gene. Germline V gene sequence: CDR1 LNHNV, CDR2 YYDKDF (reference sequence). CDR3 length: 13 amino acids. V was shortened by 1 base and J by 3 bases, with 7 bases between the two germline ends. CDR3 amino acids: CATSRVQIYEQYF. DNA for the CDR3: TGTGCCACCAGCAGAGTTCAAATCTACGAGCAGTACTTC.

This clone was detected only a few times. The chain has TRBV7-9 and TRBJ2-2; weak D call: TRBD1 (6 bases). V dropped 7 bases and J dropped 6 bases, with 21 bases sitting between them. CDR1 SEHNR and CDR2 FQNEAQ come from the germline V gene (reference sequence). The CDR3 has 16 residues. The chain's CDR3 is CASTSRAGELAGELFF. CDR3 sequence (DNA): TGTGCCAGCACCTCCCGGGCAGGGGAATTGGCCGGGGAGCTGTTTTTT. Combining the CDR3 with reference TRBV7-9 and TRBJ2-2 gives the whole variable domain DTGVSQNPRHKITKRGQNVTFRCDPISEHNRLYWYRQTLGQGPEFLTYFQNEAQLEKSRLLSDRFSAERPKGSFSTLEIQRTEQGDSAMYLCASTSRAGELAGELFFGEGSRLTVL.

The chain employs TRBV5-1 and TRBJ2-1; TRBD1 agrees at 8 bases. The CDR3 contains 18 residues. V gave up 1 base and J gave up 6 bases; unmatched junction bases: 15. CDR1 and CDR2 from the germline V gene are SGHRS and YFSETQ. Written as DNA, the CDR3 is TGCGCCAGCAGCTTGCGGACAGGGTGGGGATCAGGGGTCAATGAGCAGTTCTTC. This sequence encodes CASSLRTGWGSGVNEQFF.